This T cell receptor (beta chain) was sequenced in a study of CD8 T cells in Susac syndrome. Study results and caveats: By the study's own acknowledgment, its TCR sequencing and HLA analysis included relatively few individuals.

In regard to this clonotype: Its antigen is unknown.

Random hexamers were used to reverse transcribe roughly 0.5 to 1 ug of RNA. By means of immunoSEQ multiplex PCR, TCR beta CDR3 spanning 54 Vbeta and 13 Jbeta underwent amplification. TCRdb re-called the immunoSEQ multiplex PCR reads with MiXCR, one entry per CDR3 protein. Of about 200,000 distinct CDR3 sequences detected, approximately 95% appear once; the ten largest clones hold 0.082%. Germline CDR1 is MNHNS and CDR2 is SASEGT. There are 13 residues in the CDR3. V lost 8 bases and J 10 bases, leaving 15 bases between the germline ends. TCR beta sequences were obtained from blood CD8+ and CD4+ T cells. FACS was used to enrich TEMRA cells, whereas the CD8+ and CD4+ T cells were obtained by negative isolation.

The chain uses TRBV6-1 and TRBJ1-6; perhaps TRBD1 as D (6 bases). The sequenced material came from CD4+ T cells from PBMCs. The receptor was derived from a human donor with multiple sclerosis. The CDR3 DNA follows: TGTGCCAGCTGGGGGCAGGGGAGGTCACCCCTCCACTTT. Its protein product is CASWGQGRSPLHF.